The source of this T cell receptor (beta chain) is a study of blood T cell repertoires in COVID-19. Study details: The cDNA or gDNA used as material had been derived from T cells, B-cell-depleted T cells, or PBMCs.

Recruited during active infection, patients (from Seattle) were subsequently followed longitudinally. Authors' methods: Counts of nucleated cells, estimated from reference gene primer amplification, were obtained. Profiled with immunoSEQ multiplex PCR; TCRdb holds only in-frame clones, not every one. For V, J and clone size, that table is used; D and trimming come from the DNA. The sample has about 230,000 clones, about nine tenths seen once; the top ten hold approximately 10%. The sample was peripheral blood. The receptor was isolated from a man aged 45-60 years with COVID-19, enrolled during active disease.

CDR3 nucleotides: TGTGCCAGCAGTTTCTTGGCTAGCGGGGGCCGCAGCACAGATACGCAGTATTTT. Its translation is CASSFLASGGRSTDTQYF. This chain uses TRBV27 with TRBJ2-3; 10 bases line up with TRBD2. Germline V gives CDR1 MNHEY, CDR2 SMNVEV (reference sequence). Trimming took 3 bases from V and 0 from J; bases not matched to a gene: 9. CDR3 size: 18 residues.